This is a list of T cell receptor beta chains from one sample in a study of technical replicates of blood from a few donors. Produced via immunoSEQ multiplex PCR; TCRdb's table is partial and in-frame only. The sample consists of about 73,000 clones, 90% to 95% of them appearing once. Sample: PBMCs. The receptor set was obtained from a human donor in good health. Some clones in this sample may be carry-over from other donors' samples. The CDR3 runs from the conserved cysteine through the conserved F or W. The D gene is left open where the match is weak. Some rows have no size entry. The others give once, few or many, or a class for an expanded clone.

TRBV5-1	.	TRBJ2-3	.	TGCGCCAGCAGCTTGATGGAGGCGAGTGGCACAGATACGCAGTATTTT	CASSLMEASGTDTQYF
TRBV5-1	few	TRBJ2-7	.	TGCGCCAGCAGCTTGGTGGCCGACTCCTACGAGCAGTACTTC	CASSLVADSYEQYF
TRBV4-3	.	TRBJ1-2	.	TGCGCCAGCAGCCAAGAAAAGGGGCGGGGCTACACCTTC	CASSQEKGRGYTF
TRBV5-4	.	TRBJ2-5	.	TGTGCCAGCAGACCTGACAGAAGACAAGAGACCCAGTACTTC	CASRPDRRQETQYF
TRBV14	.	TRBJ2-7	.	TGTGCCAGCAGCCCTGGGGCCAGGGGAGACGGTGAGCAGTACTTC	CASSPGARGDGEQYF
TRBV5-4	.	TRBJ1-2	TRBD1	TGTGCCAGCAGCCAAAGACAGGGATCATATGGCTACACCTTC	CASSQRQGSYGYTF
TRBV27	.	TRBJ1-2	.	TGTGCCAGCAGTTCCCCGCGGGGAAAGAACTATGGCTACACCTTC	CASSSPRGKNYGYTF
TRBV5-6	.	TRBJ2-3	.	TGTGCCAGCAGCCCGCCGGGGTCAGATACGCAGTATTTT	CASSPPGSDTQYF
TRBV6-6	.	TRBJ2-3	TRBD1	TGTGCCACGATGACAGGGGGGACGGATACGCAGTATTTT	CATMTGGTDTQYF
TRBV7-2	.	TRBJ2-7	TRBD1	TGTGCCAGCAGCACACGGACAGGGGACGAGCAGTACTTC	CASSTRTGDEQYF
TRBV27	once	TRBJ2-1	.	TGTGCCAGCAGTTTAGGAGCGACCCTTTACAATGAGCAGTTCTTC	CASSLGATLYNEQFF
TRBV7-9	.	TRBJ2-1	.	TGTGCCAGCAGCCCGGCATACTACTACAATGAGCAGTTCTTC	CASSPAYYYNEQFF
TRBV18	.	TRBJ2-7	.	TGTGCCAGCTCACCGCGTGACAGAATGTACTACGAGCAGTACTTC	CASSPRDRMYYEQYF
TRBV4-1	.	TRBJ2-3	.	TGCGCCAGCAGCCAAGTCGGTTTAAGCACAGATACGCAGTATTTT	CASSQVGLSTDTQYF
TRBV11-3	.	TRBJ2-2	TRBD1	TGTGCCAGCAGCGCGGGACAGGTCACCGGGGAGCTGTTTTTT	CASSAGQVTGELFF
TRBV2	.	TRBJ1-6	TRBD1	TGTGCCAGCAGTCCGACAGGGGAAAATAATTCACCCCTCCACTTT	CASSPTGENNSPLHF
TRBV2	.	TRBJ1-1	.	TGTGCCAGCAGCGACAGAAAATACACTGAAGCTTTCTTT	CASSDRKYTEAFF
TRBV9	.	TRBJ1-1	TRBD1	TGTGCCAGCAGCGTAGCCGGCAGGGGGCCCACTGAAGCTTTCTTT	CASSVAGRGPTEAFF
TRBV2	.	TRBJ1-6	TRBD1	TGTGCCAGCAGGGCCGGGACAGGGGGTTCACCCCTCCACTTT	CASRAGTGGSPLHF
TRBV28	.	TRBJ1-2	TRBD1	TGTGCCAGTTATCCCGGGACAGCTTTCTATGGCTACACCTTC	CASYPGTAFYGYTF
TRBV6-1	.	TRBJ2-3	TRBD2	TGTGCCAGCAGGGAGCGGGGAGCCACAGATACGCAGTATTTT	CASRERGATDTQYF
TRBV6-6	.	TRBJ2-1	TRBD1	TGTGCCAGCAGTTACGAGACAGGGGGCAATGAGCAGTTCTTC	CASSYETGGNEQFF
TRBV5-1	.	TRBJ1-3	.	TGCGCCAGCAGCTTGACCCGCACAGGGATAGGAAACACCATATATTTT	CASSLTRTGIGNTIYF
TRBV18	.	TRBJ2-1	TRBD1	TGTGCCAGCTCACCGCGGACAGGGGCCCACAATGAGCAGTTCTTC	CASSPRTGAHNEQFF
TRBV6-1	.	TRBJ2-5	TRBD2	TGTGCCAGCAGTGAAGCCCGACTAGCGTCGTACTTC	CASSEARLASYF
TRBV9	.	TRBJ2-1	.	TGTGCCAGCAGCCAGGGGGGCTTCACCTACAATGAGCAGTTCTTC	CASSQGGFTYNEQFF
TRBV2	.	TRBJ2-7	TRBD1	TGTGCCAGCAGTCCACAGGGGTCTTATGACGAGCAGTACTTC	CASSPQGSYDEQYF
TRBV4-1	.	TRBJ1-5	.	TGCGCCAGCAGCCAGAGCGGAGATAGCAATCAGCCCCAGCATTTT	CASSQSGDSNQPQHF
TRBV2	once	TRBJ2-7	.	TGTGCCACCGGGGGGCTCTACGAGCAGTACTTC	CATGGLYEQYF
TRBV5-1	.	TRBJ1-2	.	TGCGCCAGCACCCCTTTGGGGGGGAGGTATGGCTACACCTTC	CASTPLGGRYGYTF
TRBV19	.	TRBJ1-4	.	TGTGCCAGTAGTAACCCCTGGCGGGGTCATAATGAAAAACTGTTTTTT	CASSNPWRGHNEKLFF
TRBV4-2	.	TRBJ2-3	TRBD2	TGTGCCAGCAGCCCCCCCGGGAGGGGAACAGATACGCAGTATTTT	CASSPPGRGTDTQYF